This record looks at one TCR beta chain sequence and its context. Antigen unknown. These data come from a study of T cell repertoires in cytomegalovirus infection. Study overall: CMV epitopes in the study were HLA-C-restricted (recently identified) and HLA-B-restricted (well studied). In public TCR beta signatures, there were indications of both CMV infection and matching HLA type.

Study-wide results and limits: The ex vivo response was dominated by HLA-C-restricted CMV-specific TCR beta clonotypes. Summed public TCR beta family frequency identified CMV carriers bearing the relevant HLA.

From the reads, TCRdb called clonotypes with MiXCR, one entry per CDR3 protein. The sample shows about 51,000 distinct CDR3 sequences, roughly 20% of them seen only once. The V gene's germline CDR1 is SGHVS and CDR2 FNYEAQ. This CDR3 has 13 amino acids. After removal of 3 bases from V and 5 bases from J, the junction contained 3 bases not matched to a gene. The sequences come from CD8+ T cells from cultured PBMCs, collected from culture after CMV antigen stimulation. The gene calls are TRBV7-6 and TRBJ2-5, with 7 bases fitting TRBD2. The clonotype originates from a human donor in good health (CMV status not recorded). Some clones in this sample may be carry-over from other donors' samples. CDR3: CASSLGGLETQYF. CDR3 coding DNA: TGTGCCAGCAGCTTGGGAGGGTTGGAGACCCAGTACTTC.